Sequencing of this T cell receptor (beta chain) was carried out in a study of early T cells in non-severe SARS-CoV-2 infection. At the level of the study: Sequenced material consisted of bulk RNA (from unsorted whole blood), and chains were unpaired. Study findings and constraints: VDJdb matching skewed toward anti-spike CD8 responses, missing private and CD4 specificities.

Unmatched junction bases numbered 8, after V lost 3 bases and J lost 3 bases. The CDR3 covers 15 residues. cDNA molecules, individually, were tagged with unique molecular identifiers. TCRdb re-called the 5' RACE reads with MiXCR, one entry per CDR3 protein. The sample yields about 48,000 distinct CDR3 sequences, approximately 9.8% seen once. In its sample, this clonotype was seen many times. Its antigen remains unknown. The clonotype comes from an adult who was a healthcare worker with PCR-confirmed SARS-CoV-2 infection or an uninfected control (not recorded which). The V call is TRBV12-3 or TRBV12-4, the J call TRBJ2-7; 7 nucleotides line up with TRBD2. Sequencing was carried out using whole blood. CDR3 sequence (DNA): TGTGCCAGCAGTTTCTCTGCTAGCGGAGACTACGAGCAGTACTTC. It yields the protein CASSFSASGDYEQYF.